The 4 T cell receptor beta chains presented below share a single source sample, sequenced in a study of shared clonotypes between healthy human individuals. Here immunoSEQ multiplex PCR was the method, and the copy in TCRdb shows in-frame clones only, minus some. The sample lists about 1 million clones; more than 60% were seen once. Sample: memory CD4+ T cells sorted from blood. Subset noted: CD45RA-negative fraction. All receptors come from a man aged 18-30 years in good health.

A few counts support this clone. The V call is TRBV27, the J call TRBJ2-1, with 11 bases lining up with TRBD2. Trimming removed 5 bases from V and 6 bases from J; junction bases left unmatched: 9. There are 16 residues in the CDR3. Looked up from germline, CDR1 is MNHEY and CDR2 is SMNVEV (reference sequence). The CDR3 DNA sequence: TGTGCCAGCAGTCGGGAGGGGGGGACTAGCGGCAATGAGCAGTTCTTC. This sequence encodes CASSREGGTSGNEQFF.

The chain has TRBV6-5 and TRBJ1-3; tentatively, D is TRBD1 (6 bases). Germline lookup yields CDR1 MNHEY and CDR2 SVGAGI. The CDR3 sequence is 15 residues long. V lost 2 bases to trimming and J lost 2 bases, with 10 bases between them. The CDR3 DNA follows: TGTGCCAGCAGTTACGGGGGGCGGGCTGGAAACACCATATATTTT. This gives the protein CASSYGGRAGNTIYF.

This clone showed up just once. The V call is TRBV6-1, the J call TRBJ1-5; D perhaps matches TRBD1 (5 bases). The CDR3 is made up of 14 amino acids. Germline CDR1 reads MNHNS; CDR2 reads SASEGT. With 2 bases removed from V and 4 bases from J, the gap between germline ends came to 9 bases. CDR3 bases: TGTGCCAGCAGTGAAACGGGGGTGAATCAGCCCCAGCATTTT. This encodes CASSETGVNQPQHF.

The rearrangement links TRBV4-1 to TRBJ1-5; D ambiguous. From germline, CDR1 is MGHRA and CDR2 YSYEKL. The ends were cut back, 4 bases at V and 4 bases at J, with 14 bases in the middle. This CDR3 has 15 amino acids. This CDR3 reads CASSRQDVPNQPQHF. For the CDR3, the DNA is TGCGCCAGCAGCCGTCAAGACGTCCCGAATCAGCCCCAGCATTTT.